This section outlines one T cell receptor (beta chain) sequence together with its context. The sample comes from a study of T cell responses to AZD1222 COVID-19 vaccine. Data came from immunoSEQ multiplex PCR; TCRdb stores just in-frame clones and leaves some out. Of about 100,000 clones listed, around 90% are singletons. The sequencing here drew on peripheral blood, taken on day 0 of AZD1222 vaccination. The origin of this receptor is an adult in good health.

CDR3 loop: CASSYLAGSTDTQYF. In nucleotides, the CDR3 is TGTGCCAGCAGTTATTTAGCGGGCAGCACAGATACGCAGTATTTT. The V gene is TRBV6-5, the J gene TRBJ2-3, with 7 bases matching TRBD2. V lost 3 bases and J lost 0; bases outside the gene matches: 3. CDR1 is MNHEY and CDR2 is SVGAGI in the germline V gene. CDR3 size: 15 residues.